These 12 T cell receptor beta chains share one sample of origin, sequenced in a study of blood T cells in healthy people across ages. Together with a sample-barcoded 5' primer, a J-beta primer mix was included in a second PCR lasting about 7 to 12 cycles. TCRdb reprocessed the 5' RACE reads via MiXCR and lists one record per CDR3 protein. The table lists about a million distinct CDR3 sequences, roughly 47% of them singletons. The sample taken for sequencing was blood. These TCRs come from a woman aged 55-69 years in good health.

This sequence joins TRBV2 and TRBJ2-5, with TRBD1 matching over 7 bases. CDR1 SNHLY and CDR2 FYNNEI come from the germline V gene. This CDR3 region has 15 residues. The V segment lost 7 bases and the J segment 11 bases; nucleotides outside the gene matches: 19. CDR3: CASKSRDRSYNEQYF. The CDR3 DNA reads as TGTGCCAGCAAATCGAGGGACAGATCCTACAATGAGCAGTACTTC.

The chain links TRBV7-2 to TRBJ1-4; D unresolved. CDR3 length: 14 amino acids. Deletions cut 1 base from V and 7 bases from J, with 10 bases between. From germline, CDR1 is SGHTA and CDR2 FQGNSA. The CDR3 loop is CASSLEVTPEKLFF. The CDR3 region has the DNA TGTGCCAGCAGCTTAGAAGTGACTCCTGAAAAACTGTTTTTT. Using reference TRBV7-2 and TRBJ1-4 for the parts outside the CDR3, the full variable domain is GAGVSQSPSNKVTEKGKDVELRCDPISGHTALYWYRQSLGQGLEFLIYFQGNSAPDKSGLPSDRFSAERTGGSVSTLTIQRTQQEDSAVYLCASSLEVTPEKLFFGSGTQLSVL.

The CDR3 DNA is TGTGCCAGCAGCAAAGTGAGGGAGGACAGGGCCACAGATACGCAGTATTTT. Translating gives CASSKVREDRATDTQYF. The chain carries TRBV21-1 and TRBJ2-3; the DNA was not used to check the table's D call, TRBD1. TRBV21-1 is designated a pseudogene. There are 17 residues in the CDR3.

V gene TRBV6-1 combines with J gene TRBJ2-5; a weak D match, TRBD1 (5 bases). Germline CDR1 and CDR2: MNHNS and SASEGT. V dropped 2 bases and J dropped 1 base, with 8 bases sitting between them. The CDR3 contains 14 residues. In DNA, the CDR3 is TGTGCCAGCAGTGAAAAGACAGCCCAAGAGACCCAGTACTTC. Translated, it gives CASSEKTAQETQYF.

There are many counts of this clonotype. V is TRBV3-1 and J is TRBJ2-7; the D is unclear. CDR1 is LGHDT, CDR2 YNNKEL, per germline (reference sequence). V lost 8 bases and J 3 bases, leaving 5 bases between the germline ends. The CDR3 runs 10 residues. CDR3 in amino acids: CASGDYEQYF. In DNA form, the CDR3 reads TGTGCCAGCGGGGACTACGAGCAGTACTTC.

The chain joins TRBV27 to TRBJ2-1; TRBD1 is a possible D gene (5 bases). Germline CDR1 MNHEY, CDR2 SMNVEV (reference sequence). This CDR3 is built from 14 residues. The V and J ends lost 7 bases and 4 bases respectively, with 14 bases between them. The DNA of the CDR3 is TGTGCCAGCACCCCTTTCGGACATTACAATGAGCAGTTCTTC. Translated, it gives CASTPFGHYNEQFF.

This rearrangement joins TRBV9 to TRBJ1-2; TRBD1 is a possible D gene (5 bases). V dropped 3 bases and J dropped 2 bases, with 11 bases sitting between them. CDR3 length: 14 amino acids. CDR1 SGDLS and CDR2 YYNGEE come from the germline V gene. CDR3 coding DNA: TGTGCCAGCAGCGCTCTCACAGGAAACTATGGCTACACCTTC. It translates to CASSALTGNYGYTF.

The genes are TRBV6-1 and TRBJ1-6; TRBD1 might be the D (5 bases). The CDR3 totals 19 residues. Trimming left V 6 bases short and J 2 bases short, with 23 bases between. CDR1 is MNHNS and CDR2 is SASEGT in the germline V gene. CDR3 protein: CASSRDGRGIITYNSPLHF. The CDR3 region has the DNA TGTGCCAGCAGCCGTGACGGGCGGGGGATTATCACCTATAATTCACCCCTCCACTTT.

This rearrangement joins TRBV7-9 to TRBJ2-1, with a tentative D call TRBD2 (6 bases). The germline V and J ends were trimmed by 5 bases and 0 bases, with 14 bases remaining between them. Germline values: CDR1 SEHNR, CDR2 FQNEAQ (reference sequence). The CDR3 runs to 16 residues. CDR3 nucleotides: TGTGCCAGCAGCCCGATGCGGGGTTTCTCCTACAATGAGCAGTTCTTC. This encodes CASSPMRGFSYNEQFF.

The chain employs TRBV7-2 and TRBJ2-5; TRBD1 agrees at 10 bases. V gave up 5 bases and J gave up 5 bases; unmatched junction bases: 20. CDR1 is SGHTA and CDR2 is FQGNSA in the germline V gene. The CDR3 is 19 residues long. CDR3 sequence (DNA): TGTGCCAGCAGCCGTCGAGATGCGTCTGGGACAGGGGTACGGGAGACCCAGTACTTC. Its protein is CASSRRDASGTGVRETQYF.

This clonotype was seen ten or more times. V and J are TRBV7-6 and TRBJ2-3, with D unresolved. The CDR3 contains 11 residues. Germline CDR1 reads SGHVS; CDR2 reads FNYEAQ. V was cut by 3 bases and J by 8 bases, with 6 bases left in between. The DNA of the CDR3 is TGTGCCAGCAGCTTTGGGGTTACGCAGTATTTT. Its protein is CASSFGVTQYF. Variable domain in full (rest from reference TRBV7-6 and TRBJ2-3): GAGVSQSPRYKVTKRGQDVALRCDPISGHVSLYWYRQALGQGPEFLTYFNYEAQQDKSGLPNDRFSAERPEGSISTLTIQRTEQRDSAMYRCASSFGVTQYFGPGTRLTVL.

The table lists this clonotype with a few counts. The chain is built from TRBV7-2 and TRBJ1-2; no definite D call. Germline CDR1 is SGHTA and CDR2 is FQGNSA. Trimming pared 0 bases from V and 2 bases from J, leaving 7 bases between. The CDR3 runs to 14 residues. CDR3 amino acids: CASSLAAQNYGYTF. In DNA, the CDR3 is TGTGCCAGCAGCTTAGCCGCCCAAAACTATGGCTACACCTTC.